One and the same sample provided the 10 T cell receptor beta chains below, sequenced in a study of T cell responses to AZD1222 COVID-19 vaccine. Sequencing was performed with immunoSEQ multiplex PCR; in TCRdb, only in-frame clones are kept and a portion is missing. The table has approximately 89,000 clones, 90% to 95% seen once. The sample was peripheral blood, taken on day 0 of AZD1222 vaccination. These receptors all come from an adult in good health.

The rearrangement uses TRBV18 and TRBJ2-1, with TRBD2 matching over 9 bases. Germline-derived CDR1 and CDR2 are KGHSH and LQKENI. The length of the CDR3 is 15 residues. J gave up 5 bases and V 4 bases, and 6 bases lay outside the gene matches. The CDR3 protein is CASSLSGSSHNEQFF. In nucleotides, the CDR3 is TGTGCCAGCTCACTTAGCGGGAGCAGCCACAATGAGCAGTTCTTC.

The gene calls are TRBV28 and TRBJ2-7, with D perhaps matching TRBD2 (5 bases). The CDR3 spans 15 residues. The ends were cut back, 3 bases at V and 4 bases at J, with 16 bases in the middle. Germline lookup yields CDR1 MDHEN and CDR2 SYDVKM. Written as DNA, the CDR3 is TGTGCCAGCAGTTTCCTCCCTGGAGGAGCTTACGAGCAGTACTTC. This encodes CASSFLPGGAYEQYF. Full variable domain (remainder filled in from reference TRBV28 and TRBJ2-7): DVKVTQSSRYLVKRTGEKVFLECVQDMDHENMFWYRQDPGLGLRLIYFSYDVKMKEKGDIPEGYSVSREKKERFSLILESASTNQTSMYLCASSFLPGGAYEQYFGPGTRLTVT.

The chain combines TRBV2 with TRBJ1-2; D unclear. The germline V gene encodes CDR1 SNHLY and CDR2 FYNNEI. The ends were cut back, 5 bases at V and 8 bases at J, with 15 bases in the middle. CDR3 size: 13 residues. In nucleotides, the CDR3 is TGTGCCAGCAGTCCCCCGGCACCCGGGGGCTACACCTTC. Its translation: CASSPPAPGGYTF.

This clone was seen only a few times. The chain has TRBV5-1 and TRBJ1-6; maybe TRBD1 (5 bases). CDR1 and CDR2 (germline): SGHRS, YFSETQ. The V gene lost 3 bases and the J gene lost 2 bases, with 9 bases spanning the gap. This CDR3 contains 15 residues. As DNA, the CDR3 is TGCGCCAGCAGCTGGGACGGCCCCTATAATTCACCCCTCCACTTT. This codes for CASSWDGPYNSPLHF. The whole variable domain, remainder taken from reference TRBV5-1 and TRBJ1-6, is KAGVTQTPRYLIKTRGQQVTLSCSPISGHRSVSWYQQTPGQGLQFLFEYFSETQRNKGNFPGRFSGRQFSNSRSEMNVSTLELGDSALYLCASSWDGPYNSPLHFGNGTRLTVT.

The rearrangement uses TRBV30 and TRBJ2-7; D uncertain. V lost 6 bases to trimming and J lost 0 bases, with 15 bases between them. This CDR3 region has 14 residues. Germline CDR1 and CDR2: GTSNPN and SVGIG (reference sequence). Here the CDR3 reads CACYKAASSYEQYF. DNA of the CDR3: TGTGCCTGCTATAAGGCGGCGAGCTCCTACGAGCAGTACTTC. Drawing the rest from reference TRBV30 and TRBJ2-7, the complete variable domain is SQTIHQWPATLVQPVGSPLSLECTVEGTSNPNLYWYRQAAGRGLQLLFYSVGIGQISSEVPQNLSASRPQDRQFILSSKKLLLSDSGFYLCACYKAASSYEQYFGPGTRLTVT.

This chain uses TRBV7-6 with TRBJ2-1; 7 bases are shared with TRBD2. J was trimmed by 7 bases and V by 5 bases; bases with no gene match: 11. Germline assignment: CDR1 SGHVS and CDR2 FNYEAQ. CDR3 length: 15 residues. CDR3 nucleotides: TGTGCCAGCAGCCCGATCGGCGGGGGTAGGAATGAGCAGTTCTTC. Amino acids: CASSPIGGGRNEQFF.

The table lists this clone with a count of one. The chain links TRBV14 to TRBJ2-1; 9 bases align to TRBD2. This CDR3 has 16 residues. V lost 0 bases, J lost 7 bases, and 7 bases stayed unmatched. Germline loops: CDR1 SGHDN, CDR2 FVKESK. The CDR3 spells CASSQDLGTSRNEQFF. The CDR3 region has the DNA TGTGCCAGCAGCCAAGATTTGGGGACTAGCAGAAATGAGCAGTTCTTC.

The V gene is TRBV7-2, the J gene TRBJ2-3; D not certain. With 4 bases removed from V and 8 bases from J, the gap between germline ends came to 16 bases. This CDR3 comprises 14 residues. Germline V gives CDR1 SGHTA, CDR2 FQGNSA. This chain's CDR3 is CASSSSPHIGTQYF. The CDR3 nucleotides read TGTGCCAGCAGCTCCTCCCCGCACATCGGTACGCAGTATTTT.

The CDR3 DNA sequence: TGTGCCAGCAGCACCACAGGGGGCAATCAGCCCCAGCATTTT. Residues: CASSTTGGNQPQHF. This chain links TRBV2 with TRBJ1-5, with 7 bases aligning to TRBD1. The germline CDR1 and CDR2 sequences are SNHLY and FYNNEI. There are 14 residues in the CDR3. V shed 6 bases, J shed 2 bases, and the junction held 4 bases outside the gene matches.

V gene TRBV19 combines with J gene TRBJ1-5; D is unclear. Germline loops: CDR1 LNHDA, CDR2 SQIVND (reference sequence). The CDR3 has 13 amino acids. V was cut by 3 bases and J by 7 bases, with 10 bases left in between. In DNA, the CDR3 is TGTGCCAGTAGTATGAGAGGGCAGCAGCCCCAGCATTTT. As protein: CASSMRGQQPQHF.